Below, 13 T cell receptor beta chains from the same sample are listed, as sequenced in a study of breast tumors, draining lymph nodes, adjacent tissues. TCRdb independently ran MiXCR on the multiplex PCR reads; one entry per CDR3 protein. The sample consists of approximately 100,000 distinct CDR3 sequences, approximately 22% of them appearing once. Samples came from axillary lymph nodes draining the breast cancer. Sequencing was performed on axillary lymph node tissue. These TCRs come from a female donor with breast cancer. Some clones in this sample may be carry-over from other donors' samples.

This clonotype appeared many times. The chain recombines TRBV7-8 with TRBJ1-5, with D hard to call. The V end lost 0 bases, the J end lost 7 bases, and 10 bases lay between the germline ends. Germline V gene data show CDR1 as SGHVS and CDR2 as FQNEAQ. This CDR3 region has 14 residues. The chain's CDR3 is CASSLAGREQPQHF. The CDR3 DNA reads as TGTGCCAGCAGCTTAGCGGGGAGGGAACAGCCCCAGCATTTT.

Only one count was recorded for this clonotype. A single base separates this from a much larger clone, so it may be a read error. This chain connects TRBV27 to TRBJ2-7; TRBD1 agrees at 10 bases. The germline V gene has CDR1 MNHEY and CDR2 SMNVEV (reference sequence). The length of the CDR3 is 15 residues. DNA of the CDR3: TGTACCAGCAGTTTGGGACAGGGGTGGACCTACGAGCAGTACTTC. Translating it yields CTSSLGQGWTYEQYF.

The chain combines TRBV9 with TRBJ2-3; tentative D call: TRBD1 (6 bases). Trimming left V 4 bases short and J 2 bases short, with 14 bases between. Germline V CDR1 and CDR2: SGDLS, YYNGEE. This CDR3 contains 15 residues. CDR3 nucleotides: TGTGCCAGCAGCATCCGACAGGATATCACAGATACGCAGTATTTT. Protein sequence: CASSIRQDITDTQYF.

This clonotype was detected many times. This chain joins TRBV12-3 or TRBV12-4 and TRBJ1-5; a weak D match, TRBD1 (5 bases). Trimming stripped 3 bases from V and 6 bases from J, with 9 bases between. The CDR3 runs to 13 residues. Here the CDR3 DNA reads TGTGCCAGCAGTTTGGGGGATACTCAGCCCCAGCATTTT. It specifies CASSLGDTQPQHF.

This clonotype came up many times. The chain combines TRBV7-2 with TRBJ1-6; a possible D gene is TRBD1 (5 bases). Germline V CDR1 and CDR2: SGHTA, FQGNSA. V was clipped by 0 bases and J by 9 bases, with 12 bases between them. CDR3 size: 15 residues. The DNA of the CDR3 is TGTGCCAGCAGCTTAGCTGGGGACGGAGGTTCACCCCTCCACTTT. Translated, it gives CASSLAGDGGSPLHF.

About this clonotype itself: The conserved phenylalanine or tryptophan normally closing the CDR3 is absent here, so this likely arose from a read error. The chain couples TRBV18 to TRBJ2-7, with TRBD1 identical over 9 bases. V lost 4 bases to trimming and J lost 6 bases; unmatched junction nucleotides: 7. The CDR3 is 14 amino acids. Germline V gives CDR1 KGHSH, CDR2 LQKENI. This CDR3 is CASSLTQGAPEQYS. The CDR3 bases are TGTGCCAGCTCACTAACACAGGGGGCTCCCGAGCAGTACTCC.

In this sample, this clonotype turned up many times. V is TRBV9 and J is TRBJ1-2, with TRBD1 matching 9 bases. This CDR3 comprises 15 residues. With 3 bases clipped from V and 4 bases from J, the junction kept 7 bases outside the gene matches. Germline values: CDR1 SGDLS, CDR2 YYNGEE. The CDR3 region is CASSGDRVFGYGYTF. The CDR3 DNA reads TGTGCCAGCAGCGGGGACAGGGTCTTTGGCTATGGCTACACCTTC.

This clonotype was recorded at least ten times. J is TRBJ1-2 and V is TRBV5-6; tentative D call: TRBD1 (5 bases). V lost 1 base, J lost 0 bases, and 13 bases lay in between. The CDR3 extends over 16 amino acids. The germline CDR1 and CDR2 sequences are SGHDT and YYEEEE. CDR3 DNA sequence: TGTGCCAGCAGCTTGACAGTAGAGGGGCCTAACTATGGCTACACCTTC. Translated, it gives CASSLTVEGPNYGYTF. Together with reference TRBV5-6 and TRBJ1-2, the CDR3 gives the full variable domain: DAGVTQSPTHLIKTRGQQVTLRCSPKSGHDTVSWYQQALGQGPQFIFQYYEEEERQRGNFPDRFSGHQFPNYSSELNVNALLLGDSALYLCASSLTVEGPNYGYTFGSGTRLTVV.

In regard to this clonotype: Being one base from a much bigger clone, this may be a read error. This chain connects TRBV30 to TRBJ2-5; D may correspond to TRBD1 or TRBD2 (6 bases each). Trimming removed 7 bases from V and 13 bases from J, with 19 bases in between. There are 11 residues in the CDR3. In germline, CDR1 is GTSNPN, CDR2 SVGIG (reference sequence). CDR3 protein: CASEYREALYF. The CDR3 DNA reads TGTGCCTCAGAATACAGGGAGGCCCTGTACTTC.

This clonotype was seen at least ten times. DNA of the CDR3: TGTGCCAGCAGAAAAAGCGGGACTGCCTGGTATGAGCAGTTCTTC. It translates to CASRKSGTAWYEQFF. This chain links TRBV2 with TRBJ2-1, with 7 bases lining up with TRBD2. With V trimmed by 6 bases and J by 8 bases, 13 bases remained unmatched. This CDR3 is 15 amino acids long. Germline-derived CDR1 and CDR2 are SNHLY and FYNNEI.

There are a few counts of this clonotype. The rearrangement links TRBV18 to TRBJ1-2; 7 bases match TRBD1. J lost 6 bases, V lost 4 bases, and 11 bases had no gene match. The CDR3 spans 15 residues. The V gene's germline CDR1 is KGHSH and CDR2 LQKENI. The CDR3 DNA is TGTGCCAGCTCACAAGACACAGGGGATCTCCATGGCTACACCTTC. It specifies CASSQDTGDLHGYTF.

V is TRBV19 and J is TRBJ2-1, with a possible D match to TRBD1 (6 bases). Trimming removed 3 bases from V and 4 bases from J, with 13 bases in between. CDR1 LNHDA and CDR2 SQIVND come from the germline V gene (reference sequence). This CDR3 region has 15 residues. The CDR3 DNA reads as TGTGCCAGTAGTATCGGCTTACAGGGATACAATGAGCAGTTCTTC. The encoded protein is CASSIGLQGYNEQFF. Full variable domain (missing parts from reference TRBV19 and TRBJ2-1): DGGITQSPKYLFRKEGQNVTLSCEQNLNHDAMYWYRQDPGQGLRLIYYSQIVNDFQKGDIAEGYSVSREKKESFPLTVTSAQKNPTAFYLCASSIGLQGYNEQFFGPGTRLTVL.

This clonotype occurred many times. The chain uses TRBV7-8 and TRBJ2-7, with a tentative D call TRBD2 (6 bases). This CDR3 is built from 12 residues. Trimming cost V 6 bases and J 3 bases, with 9 bases left between them. CDR1 is SGHVS and CDR2 is FQNEAQ in the germline V gene. The CDR3 nucleotides read TGTGCCAGCAGTGGGGACTTCTACGAGCAGTACTTC. This codes for CASSGDFYEQYF.